This T cell receptor beta chain was captured by sequencing in a study of T cells in Graves' hyperthyroidism and ophthalmopathy. Amplification of TCR beta CDR3 regions used RNA as the template. HTBI primers were the set used in a first-round RT-PCR of the TCR CDR3. TCRdb passed the multiplex PCR reads through MiXCR, listing each CDR3 protein once. The sample has a few hundred thousand distinct CDR3 sequences; about a sixth are singletons. Germline CDR1 is DFQATT and CDR2 is SNEGSKA (reference sequence). This CDR3 has 13 amino acids. Trimming removed 5 bases at V and 3 bases at J, with 10 bases between. This clonotype turned up a few times.

The sequenced sample consisted of blood. This chain connects TRBV20-1 to TRBJ1-4; no firm D call. This TCR came from a woman aged 30 to 39 with Graves' hyperthyroidism. CDR3 in DNA: TGCAGTGCTGCGGACGGCTCTAATGAAAAACTGTTTTTT. Protein product: CSAADGSNEKLFF.